Below are 12 T cell receptor beta chains sequenced from a single sample in a study of blood T cell repertoires in COVID-19. Profiled with immunoSEQ multiplex PCR; TCRdb holds only in-frame clones, not every one. The sample has more than 100,000 clones; roughly 70% are singletons. The sequenced sample consisted of peripheral blood. The origin of the receptors is a human donor with acute or convalescent COVID-19. The donor label of this sample is uncertain.

The chain joins TRBV30 to TRBJ1-6, with TRBD1 matching over 10 bases. Trimming cost V 5 bases and J 10 bases; bases outside gene matches: 8. CDR3 size: 14 residues. CDR1 and CDR2 (germline): GTSNPN, SVGIG (reference sequence). The DNA for the CDR3 is TGTGCCTGGGAGACAGGGGGCTCTGGGTCACCCCTCCACTTT. Translated, it gives CAWETGGSGSPLHF.

This chain links TRBV24-1 with TRBJ1-2; D uncertain. V gave up 3 bases and J gave up 7 bases, with 14 bases separating them. The CDR3 contains 14 residues. Germline V lookup: CDR1 KGHDR, CDR2 SFDVKD. CDR3 sequence: CATSDTRFGSGYTF. For the CDR3, the DNA is TGTGCCACCAGTGATACCCGATTCGGGAGTGGCTACACCTTC.

With regard to this clone: Other DNA variants within this sample encode the same CDR3. The CDR3 sequence is CASSIGGLDTEAFF. The CDR3 DNA follows: TGTGCCAGTAGTATAGGGGGGCTGGACACTGAAGCTTTCTTT. The gene calls are TRBV19 and TRBJ1-1, with a possible D match to TRBD1 (6 bases). The CDR3 is made up of 14 amino acids. V was clipped by 1 base and J by 3 bases, with 9 bases between them. CDR1 and CDR2 (germline): LNHDA, SQIVND (reference sequence).

V is TRBV4-1 and J is TRBJ1-1; possible D gene TRBD1, 6 bases. The CDR3 totals 13 residues. V dropped 1 base and J dropped 9 bases, with 12 bases sitting between them. CDR1 is MGHRA and CDR2 is YSYEKL in the germline V gene. The CDR3 region is CASSQGRGQKAFF. In DNA form, the CDR3 reads TGCGCCAGCAGCCAAGGCCGTGGACAGAAAGCTTTCTTT.

The table lists this clone with a count of one. The V gene is TRBV5-4, the J gene TRBJ2-3, with D perhaps TRBD2 (5 bases). Trimming took off 4 bases at V and 1 base at J, with 10 bases between the two ends. Germline values: CDR1 SGHNT, CDR2 YYREEE (reference sequence). There are 14 residues in the CDR3. The CDR3 DNA reads as TGTGCCAGCAGCGCCGTGAGGGGCACAGATACGCAGTATTTT. Its translation is CASSAVRGTDTQYF.

V is TRBV2 and J is TRBJ2-5, with 9 bases aligning to TRBD1. CDR1 and CDR2 from the germline V gene are SNHLY and FYNNEI. The V gene end was trimmed by 9 bases and the J gene end by 1 base; junction bases not matched to a gene: 3. The CDR3 is made up of 13 amino acids. The CDR3 here is CARGDRVQETQYF. The CDR3, as DNA: TGTGCCAGGGGGGACAGGGTCCAAGAGACCCAGTACTTC. The variable domain in full, completed from reference TRBV2 and TRBJ2-5, reads EPEVTQTPSHQVTQMGQEVILRCVPISNHLYFYWYRQILGQKVEFLVSFYNNEISEKSEIFDDQFSVERPDGSNFTLKIRSTKLEDSAMYFCARGDRVQETQYFGPGTRLLVL.

The chain joins TRBV29-1 to TRBJ1-2, with a weak D call TRBD1 (5 bases). Germline V CDR1 and CDR2: SQVTM, ANQGSEA. Trimming removed 0 bases from V and 7 bases from J, with 12 bases in between. CDR3 length: 13 residues. The CDR3 is CSVEDWGVSGYTF. As DNA, the CDR3 is TGCAGCGTTGAAGATTGGGGGGTTTCTGGCTACACCTTC.

The CDR3 bases are TGTGCCAGCAGTTTAGGTTGGGGCGGGGGGGCCCTTTACGAGCAGTACTTC. Translated: CASSLGWGGGALYEQYF. The chain carries TRBV27 and TRBJ2-7; 9 nucleotides match TRBD2. The CDR3 consists of 17 residues. CDR1 and CDR2 (germline): MNHEY, SMNVEV (reference sequence). Trimming took 2 bases from V and 4 from J; bases not matched to a gene: 12.

This clone was detected a few times. The gene calls are TRBV7-9 and TRBJ1-3; 8 bases match TRBD1. The CDR3 is 15 amino acids. Looked up from germline, CDR1 is SEHNR and CDR2 is FQNEAQ (reference sequence). After removal of 4 bases from V and 3 bases from J, the junction contained 5 bases not matched to a gene. The DNA of the CDR3 is TGTGCCAGCAGCTCCGGACAGGGAGTTGGAAACACCATATATTTT. Translating it yields CASSSGQGVGNTIYF. Variable domain in full (rest from reference TRBV7-9 and TRBJ1-3): DTGVSQNPRHKITKRGQNVTFRCDPISEHNRLYWYRQTLGQGPEFLTYFQNEAQLEKSRLLSDRFSAERPKGSFSTLEIQRTEQGDSAMYLCASSSGQGVGNTIYFGEGSWLTVV.

J is TRBJ2-3 and V is TRBV5-1, with D hard to call. Trimming cost V 1 base and J 3 bases, with 9 bases left between them. CDR3 length equals 14 residues. Germline V lookup: CDR1 SGHRS, CDR2 YFSETQ. The CDR3 coding sequence is TGCGCCAGCAGCTTGATTGAGATGACAGATACGCAGTATTTT. It is translated as CASSLIEMTDTQYF.

On this clone: Its ends do not fully match the called genes, so a read error is possible. The sample has other DNA sequences that encode this CDR3 too. The chain joins TRBV11-3 to TRBJ2-6; D unresolved. CDR3 length equals 15 residues. The V gene's germline CDR1 is SGHNT and CDR2 YENEEA. Here the CDR3 reads CASSLGHSGANVLTF. The CDR3 DNA sequence: TGTGCCAGCAGCTTAGGACACTCTGGAGCCAACGTCCTGACTTTC. Full variable domain (remainder filled in from reference TRBV11-3 and TRBJ2-6): EAGVVQSPRYKIIEKKQPVAFWCNPISGHNTLYWYLQNLGQGPELLIRYENEEAVDDSQLPKDRFSAERLKGVDSTLKIQPAELGDSAVYLCASSLGHSGANVLTFGAGSRLTVL.

This chain joins TRBV5-6 and TRBJ2-3, with TRBD2 matching over 11 bases. Germline V gene data show CDR1 as SGHDT and CDR2 as YYEEEE. J lost 5 bases, V lost 2 bases, and 10 bases had no gene match. This CDR3 contains 17 residues. The CDR3 loop reads CASSLDRTSGGGDTQYF. The CDR3 nucleotides read TGTGCCAGCAGCTTAGACCGAACTAGCGGGGGTGGAGATACGCAGTATTTT.